The T cell receptor beta chain described here comes from a study of vaccination effects on CD4 cells after COVID-19. Clones were sequenced by immunoSEQ multiplex PCR, and TCRdb holds only the in-frame ones, with some missing. The repertoire holds tens of thousands of clones, with 55% to 85% as singletons. Only a few counts were recorded for this clone. Its antigen is not identified. V lost 1 base and J lost 8, with 14 bases in between. Germline V lookup: CDR1 SGHTA, CDR2 FQGNSA. The CDR3 runs 14 residues. Before sequencing took place, the ViraFEST assay used viral peptide pools to expand antigen-specific CD4+ T cells. Isolating CD4+ T cells followed about 11 days of culture. Nucleocapsid antibody tests were negative, and the vaccine recipients had no prior SARS-CoV-2 infection.

The sample was CD4+ T cells from PBMCs cultured with HCoV-OC43 spike peptides, taken before COVID-19 vaccination. As to subset: HCoV-OC43 spike overlapping peptide pool stimulation. This rearrangement joins TRBV7-2 to TRBJ1-2; a weak D match, TRBD1 (5 bases). This sequence was found in a human donor who received a COVID-19 vaccine. The CDR3 loop reads CASSLGGLEGGYTF. CDR3 sequence (DNA): TGTGCCAGCAGCTTAGGGGGCCTAGAAGGGGGCTACACCTTC.